Listed below are T cell receptor beta chains from one sample, sequenced in a study of blood T cell repertoires in COVID-19. TCRdb's table, derived via immunoSEQ multiplex PCR, lists solely in-frame clones and lacks some. The sample has roughly 65,000 clones; under 95% are singletons. Sequenced: peripheral blood. All receptors come from a man aged 55 to 69 with acute or convalescent COVID-19. CDR3s include the opening cysteine and the closing phenylalanine or tryptophan. Each record gives: CDR3 DNA, CDR3 protein, D gene, CDR3 length, clone size, J gene, V gene. A D gene is named only where the DNA matches it firmly. A row's size may be missing; if present it is once, few, many or a size class.

TGTGCCAGCAGCCAGGATACGATGAACACTGAAGCTTTCTTT,CASSQDTMNTEAFF,-,14,-,TRBJ1-1,TRBV11-2
TGCGCCAGCAGCCAAGATTTGTACAGAGATAGCAATCAGCCCCAGCATTTT,CASSQDLYRDSNQPQHF,-,17,-,TRBJ1-5,TRBV4-1
TGTGCCAGCAGTGCGGTACGCCGCCCTTCTGGAAACACCATATATTTT,CASSAVRRPSGNTIYF,-,16,-,TRBJ1-3,TRBV2
TGTGCCAGCAGTGACGGGCGGCGGGTGGACACCATATATTTT,CASSDGRRVDTIYF,-,14,-,TRBJ1-3,TRBV2
TGTGCCAGCAGCTTAGACAGAATCAGCACAGATACGCAGTATTTT,CASSLDRISTDTQYF,-,15,-,TRBJ2-3,TRBV7-3
TGTGCCAGCAGCTTATATGGGCGGGGGGAAAAACTGTTTTTT,CASSLYGRGEKLFF,-,14,once,TRBJ1-4,TRBV7-2
TGTGCCAGCTCAGAGGGACAGGGGAGGACTGAAGCTTTCTTT,CASSEGQGRTEAFF,TRBD1,14,few,TRBJ1-1,TRBV18
TGTGCCAGCAGTTTAATGGCCTCAGATACGCAGTATTTT,CASSLMASDTQYF,-,13,-,TRBJ2-3,TRBV12-3/TRBV12-4
TGTGCCAGCAGTTACCGCGGGGAAAGTTTCTCCTACGAGCAGTACTTC,CASSYRGESFSYEQYF,-,16,-,TRBJ2-7,TRBV6-5
TGTGCCAGCAGCTCCAAGGGGCCGAACACCGGGGAGCTGTTTTTT,CASSSKGPNTGELFF,-,15,-,TRBJ2-2,TRBV11-3
TGTGCCAGAAGCTTAGGGGGGGGAGAGACTCAGCCCCAGCATTTT,CARSLGGGETQPQHF,-,15,-,TRBJ1-5,TRBV7-5
TGTGCCAGCTCCGTAGGACAGTCAGGGGCTTACGAGCAGTACTTC,CASSVGQSGAYEQYF,-,15,once,TRBJ2-7,TRBV18
TGTGCCAGCAGCCCGGGACAGGGGAATTCACCCCTCCACTTT,CASSPGQGNSPLHF,TRBD1,14,-,TRBJ1-6,TRBV6-6
TGTGCCAGCAGCCGGTACAATGAGCAGTTCTTC,CASSRYNEQFF,-,11,-,TRBJ2-1,TRBV5-6
TGTGCCAGCAGTTACTCGCGCAGAGCGGGAAACACCATATATTTT,CASSYSRRAGNTIYF,-,15,-,TRBJ1-3,TRBV6-5
TGTGCCAGTAGTATGGTGACTAGCGGGAGCTACGAGCAGTACTTC,CASSMVTSGSYEQYF,TRBD2,15,few,TRBJ2-7,TRBV19
TGTGCCAGCAGCCAAGTAATTGGACAAAACGAGCAGTACTTC,CASSQVIGQNEQYF,-,14,-,TRBJ2-7,TRBV3-1/TRBV3-2
TGTGCCAGCAGCTTAGGTCCAGGTCGGAACACTGAAGCTTTCTTT,CASSLGPGRNTEAFF,-,15,once,TRBJ1-1,TRBV11-3
TGTGCCAGCAGCGTGACCGACAGCTCTGGAAACACCATATATTTT,CASSVTDSSGNTIYF,-,15,-,TRBJ1-3,TRBV5-6
TGTGCCAGCAGCCAAGGGGAGGGAACAAACACTGAAGCTTTCTTT,CASSQGEGTNTEAFF,-,15,once,TRBJ1-1,TRBV4-2
TGTGCCAGCAGCGTCTCGGGACACGGTAGGAACAATGAGCAGTTCTTC,CASSVSGHGRNNEQFF,-,16,-,TRBJ2-1,TRBV9
TGTGCCAGCAGCCAAAGAGGGAGGGAAAAACTGTTTTTT,CASSQRGREKLFF,-,13,-,TRBJ1-4,TRBV3-1/TRBV3-2
TGCGCCAGCAGCCCAAAGGGGACTAGCGGGGGCACAGATACGCAGTATTTT,CASSPKGTSGGTDTQYF,TRBD2,17,once,TRBJ2-3,TRBV5-1
TGTGCCAGCGGGGACAGGGGATCCACTGAAGCTTTCTTT,CASGDRGSTEAFF,TRBD1,13,-,TRBJ1-1,TRBV6-5
TGTGCCAGCCAACAGGGGGCGCCCGGCTACACCTTC,CASQQGAPGYTF,TRBD1,12,-,TRBJ1-2,TRBV2